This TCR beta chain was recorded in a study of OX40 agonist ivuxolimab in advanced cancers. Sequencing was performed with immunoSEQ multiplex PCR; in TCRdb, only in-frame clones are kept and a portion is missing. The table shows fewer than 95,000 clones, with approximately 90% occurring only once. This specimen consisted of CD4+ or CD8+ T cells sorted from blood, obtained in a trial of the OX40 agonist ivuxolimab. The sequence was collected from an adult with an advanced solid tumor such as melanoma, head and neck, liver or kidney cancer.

The CDR3 spells CASKRDYGYTF. CDR3 in DNA: TGTGCCAGCAAAAGGGACTATGGCTACACCTTC. The chain recombines TRBV28 with TRBJ1-2; D ambiguous. Trimming removed 7 bases at V and 3 bases at J, with 6 bases between. CDR1 is MDHEN and CDR2 is SYDVKM in the germline V gene. The CDR3 covers 11 residues.